Listed here is a single T cell receptor (beta chain). Its antigen is not identified. These data belong to a study of post-analysis software for immune sequencing data. The ends were cut back, 3 bases at V and 0 bases at J, with 13 bases in the middle. The CDR3 covers 16 residues. Presence of unique molecular identifiers characterized the TCR beta cDNA libraries. Around 500,000 cDNA molecules were obtained per 1 to 10 million input T cells. Using its own MiXCR run on the PCR reads, TCRdb lists one record per CDR3 protein. The sample records 150,000 or so distinct CDR3 sequences, 35% to 40% being singletons. General study points: Relative to controls, patients had a handful of TRBV segments at higher frequency, with TRBV5-6, TRBV5-1 and TRBV20-1 among these. Relative to controls, patients with multiple sclerosis showed significantly lower normalized Chao1 diversity.

V usage is TRBV12-3 or TRBV12-4 and J usage is TRBJ2-3, with D perhaps TRBD1 (5 bases). The sequence was obtained from a girl aged 5-17 years with multiple sclerosis. Specimen: blood, collected after autologous hematopoietic stem cell transplantation. CDR3 nucleotides: TGTGCCAGCAGTTTTCAGGGAATAATGAGCACAGATACGCAGTATTTT. Its protein product is CASSFQGIMSTDTQYF.